This T cell receptor beta chain was obtained from a study of response to subunit inactivated influenza vaccine. Study-wide results and limits: Only a handful of new T cells, the authors suggested, are recruited with each seasonal influenza vaccination.

As to this clonotype: The antigen remains unidentified.

TCRdb re-called the RT-PCR reads through MiXCR, storing one row per CDR3 protein. This table has roughly 570,000 distinct CDR3 sequences, less than 15% appearing once. The CDR3 sequence is 15 residues long. Looked up from germline, CDR1 is SEHNR and CDR2 is FQNEAQ (reference sequence). V was cut by 2 bases and J by 2 bases, with 13 bases left in between. Sequences were derived from PBMCs from blood, sampled about 13 days after vaccination. The V gene is TRBV7-9, the J gene TRBJ2-7, with D possibly called TRBD1 or TRBD2 (6 bases each). This TCR came from a man in his fifties or sixties who received an inactivated influenza vaccine. The CDR3: CASSLMGGAAYEQYF. The CDR3 nucleotides are TGTGCCAGCAGCTTAATGGGGGGCGCAGCCTACGAGCAGTACTTC.